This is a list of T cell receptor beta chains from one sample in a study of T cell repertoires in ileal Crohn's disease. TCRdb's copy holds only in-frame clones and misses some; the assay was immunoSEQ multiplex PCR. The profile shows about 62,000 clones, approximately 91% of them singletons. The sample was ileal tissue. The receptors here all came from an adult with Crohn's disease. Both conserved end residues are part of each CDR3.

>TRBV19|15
CASSIAQANTGELFF
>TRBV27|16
CASSLYQGAGTDTQYF
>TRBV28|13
CASSLTGVDTQYF
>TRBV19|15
CASRAGTRSSGELFF
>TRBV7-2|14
CASSLVGRDYGYTF
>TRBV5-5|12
CASTTTLGGYTF
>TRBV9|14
CASSIEGALNEQFF
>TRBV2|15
CASRPLAGDLNEQFF
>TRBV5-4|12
CASSLNSYEQYF
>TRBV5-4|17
CASSTRLTASGANVLTF
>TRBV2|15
CASNLGGSYTGELFF
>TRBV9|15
CASSVVSGFGETQYF
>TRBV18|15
CASSPKTGMNTEAFF
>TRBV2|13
CASIYEVNEKLFF
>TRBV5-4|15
CASSLAGGRYNEQFF
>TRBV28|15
CASTLGDYSGNTIYF
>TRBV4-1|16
CASSQGTGGAAETQYF
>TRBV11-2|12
CASSGLGTEAFF
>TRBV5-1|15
CASSLAGGSGNTIYF
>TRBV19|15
CASSIGFTGTDTQYF
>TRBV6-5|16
CASSYLLAGGTGELFF
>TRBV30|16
CAWSTLGGRRTDTQYF
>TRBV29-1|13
CSVRQGGTGELFF
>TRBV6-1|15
CASSEPGLALETQYF
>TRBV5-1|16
CASSLAGAAGANVLTF
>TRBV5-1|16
CASSLYPGQGNEKLFF
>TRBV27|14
CASSLGAGQETQYF
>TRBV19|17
CASSMVGLRTNTDTQYF
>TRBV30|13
CAWRGARIGEQYF
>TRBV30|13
CAWSTRAGLGYTF
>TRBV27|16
CASSSAGTISGNTIYF
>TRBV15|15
CATSSTAGATGELFF
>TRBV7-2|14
CASSLVRRGTEAFF
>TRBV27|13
CASGRGTNYGYTF
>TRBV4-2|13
CASSQAPVEKLFF
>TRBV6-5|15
CASSPDRVDNQPQHF
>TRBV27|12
CASSIRYSPLHF
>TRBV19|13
CASSPGQGYGYTF
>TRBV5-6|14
CASSLGQGHYEQYF
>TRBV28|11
CASSRENLDTF
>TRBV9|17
CASSAPLAGISTDTQYF
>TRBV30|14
CAWRAQGQRYGYTF
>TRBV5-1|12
CASSLSGGGRFF
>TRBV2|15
CASSLGQGPGNTIYF
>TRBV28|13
CASKGTTSDEQFF
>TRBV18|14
CASSPTRGHQPQHF
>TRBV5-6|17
CASSLAGQGLANYGYTF
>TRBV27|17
CASSLLSRGFLNTEAFF
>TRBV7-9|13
CASRRDREYGYTF
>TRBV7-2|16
CASSKGQSGSGNTIYF
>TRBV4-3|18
CASSPTRRITETRYGYTF
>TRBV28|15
CASSWGDRPRGTQYF
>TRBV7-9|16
CASSLFPGTPFYEQYF
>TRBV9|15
CASSPRGAENSPLHF
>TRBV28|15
CASRGARQGYQPQHF